The clone carrying this T cell receptor beta chain was observed a handful of times. Its specificity is not known. The junction does not match germline at one end; this may be a read error. The data stem from a study of blood T cells in healthy people across ages. The CDR3 loop spans 17 amino acids. In germline, CDR1 is MNHNY, CDR2 SVGAGI (reference sequence). Whole-study findings and limits: A roughly linear fall in TCR beta diversity per million T cells was seen with increasing age. Total diversity from one million sequenced T cells was likely underestimated.

A second about 7 to 11 cycle PCR used barcoded and J-beta primers. TCRdb reanalysed the 5' RACE reads using MiXCR and keeps one entry per CDR3 protein. Among 1.5 million to 2 million distinct CDR3 sequences listed, 28% were seen once. Sequences were obtained from blood. The chain carries TRBV6-6 and TRBJ2-7; 7 positions agree with TRBD1. This clonotype was sampled from a woman younger than 45 in good health. CDR3 residues: CASSYSLGRGKSYVQYF. The CDR3 region has the DNA TGTGCCAGCAGTTATTCATTGGGCAGGGGGAAGTCCTACGTGCAGTACTTC.